This entry describes one T cell receptor (beta chain). Its antigen is unknown. Combining a sample-barcoded 5' primer with a J-beta primer mix, a second PCR ran for roughly 7 to 12 cycles. Via MiXCR, TCRdb re-called the 5' RACE reads, giving one row per CDR3 protein. Found here are about 670,000 distinct CDR3 sequences, around 43% of them singletons; the top ten hold around 32%. These data come from a study of blood T cells in healthy people across ages. Study conclusions and caveats: Since the PBMCs were unsorted, naive and antigen-experienced cells could not be conclusively compared. The long-lived group displayed more naive CD4+ cells, plus higher diversity, than the aged donors did. Considered underestimates were the diversity estimates obtained from one million T cells. It was not known whether donors were CMV positive (a possible confounder of expanded clonotype changes).

The clonotype comes from a man older than 75 in good health. What was sequenced was blood.

The CDR3 DNA reads TGCGCCAGCAGCTTGGATGGGACTAGCGGGAGCTATGGGAATGAGCAGTTCTTC. Translating gives CASSLDGTSGSYGNEQFF. The chain carries TRBV5-1 and TRBJ2-1; 14 bases are shared with TRBD2. V was clipped by 0 bases and J by 7 bases; unmatched bases: 9. The CDR3 has 18 residues. Germline values: CDR1 SGHRS, CDR2 YFSETQ.